Listed below are T cell receptor beta chains from one sample, sequenced in a study of cytomegalovirus exposure and HLA in healthy donors. Here immunoSEQ multiplex PCR was the method, and the copy in TCRdb shows in-frame clones only, minus some. This sample has fewer than 100,000 clones, with roughly 75% found just once. The material sequenced was PBMCs. Receptor source: a woman aged 55-69 years in good health and CMV-seronegative. Each CDR3 is given with its conserved first and last residue. A D gene is named only where the DNA matches it firmly. A clone size is listed for some rows: how often the clone was seen (once, few, many), or a class if it is expanded.

TRBJ2-1 | TRBV6-5 | - | - | TGTGCCAGCACCAAGAACAGGTCTCCTTACAATGAGCAGTTCTTC | CASTKNRSPYNEQFF
TRBJ1-1 | TRBV5-6 | - | - | TGTGCCAGCAGCACGGATCTGGGCAGGGATCTGAACACTGAAGCTTTCTTT | CASSTDLGRDLNTEAFF
TRBJ1-6 | TRBV6-5 | - | - | TGTGCCAGCAGTTACCAAAATAATTCACCCCTCCACTTT | CASSYQNNSPLHF
TRBJ2-1 | TRBV7-7 | - | - | TGTGCCAGCAGCTTATTGGAGACCGGCGAGCAGTTCTTC | CASSLLETGEQFF
TRBJ1-1 | TRBV4-1 | - | - | TGCGCCAGCAGCTACGGGTCCACGCCCCACCGCGCTTTCTTT | CASSYGSTPHRAFF
TRBJ1-1 | TRBV5-1 | - | once | TGCGCCAGCAGCTTGGAGCTAGGTGAGGCTTTCTTT | CASSLELGEAFF
TRBJ2-7 | TRBV6-5 | - | few | TGTGCCAGCGGCACCTATCCGGGAAGCTCCTACGAGCAGTACTTC | CASGTYPGSSYEQYF
TRBJ2-1 | TRBV28 | - | few | TGTGCCAGCAGTTTACAGCGGCCCTACAATGAGCAGTTCTTC | CASSLQRPYNEQFF
TRBJ1-1 | TRBV6-6 | TRBD1 | - | TGTGCCAGCAGCCCGGACAGGTTGGCCACTGAAGCTTTCTTT | CASSPDRLATEAFF
TRBJ1-2 | TRBV5-4 | TRBD1 | - | TGTGCCAGCAGCCTAACAGGGGAAGCTGGCTACACCTTC | CASSLTGEAGYTF
TRBJ2-3 | TRBV7-9 | TRBD2 | once | TGTGCCAGCAGCTTACGGGGGGTTGATACGCAGTATTTT | CASSLRGVDTQYF
TRBJ2-3 | TRBV7-9 | - | - | TGTGCCAGCAGCTTAGGGGCAGGGTCGGATACGCAGTATTTT | CASSLGAGSDTQYF
TRBJ2-1 | TRBV28 | - | - | TGTGCCAGCAGTTTACCGGGAGACTCCTACAATGAGCAGTTCTTC | CASSLPGDSYNEQFF
TRBJ1-1 | TRBV7-9 | TRBD1 | - | TGTGCCAGCAGCTGGGACAGTGAAGCTTTCTTT | CASSWDSEAFF
TRBJ1-3 | TRBV25-1 | - | - | TGTGCCAGCACCCAAGGGGCAAGAAACACCATATATTTT | CASTQGARNTIYF
TRBJ2-7 | TRBV6-5 | - | - | TGTGCCAGCTCCTTGCAGGGAAGCTACGAGCAGTACTTC | CASSLQGSYEQYF
TRBJ2-7 | TRBV4-3 | - | - | TGCGCCAGCAGCCAAGACTTCAGCAGCGGGCTCACCTACGAGCAGTACTTC | CASSQDFSSGLTYEQYF
TRBJ2-3 | TRBV2 | TRBD2 | - | TGTGCCAGCAGTGAACTACGGGGGGGACGCACAGATACGCAGTATTTT | CASSELRGGRTDTQYF
TRBJ2-7 | TRBV6-5 | TRBD1 | - | TGTGCCAGCAGCCCTACAGGGGGCGGCACGTTCGAGCAGTACTTC | CASSPTGGGTFEQYF
TRBJ2-1 | TRBV5-6 | TRBD2 | - | TGTGCCAGCAGCTCAGCGGGGGTGATCTACAATGAGCAGTTCTTC | CASSSAGVIYNEQFF
TRBJ2-5 | TRBV5-4 | TRBD1 | - | TGTGCCAGCAGCTCGGACAGGGCTAAGACCCAGTACTTC | CASSSDRAKTQYF
TRBJ2-5 | TRBV5-6 | TRBD2 | - | TGTGCCAGCAGCTTGGACCTAGCGGTACAGACCCAGTACTTC | CASSLDLAVQTQYF
TRBJ2-2 | TRBV5-1 | - | once | TGCGCCAGCAGTTTCGCCGGGGTTGTGAACACCGGGGAGCTGTTTTTT | CASSFAGVVNTGELFF
TRBJ1-4 | TRBV4-1 | - | - | TGCGCCAGCAGCCAACCCCCAGGGCAGGATGAAAAACTGTTTTTT | CASSQPPGQDEKLFF
TRBJ2-2 | TRBV7-9 | - | once | TGTGCCAGCAGCTTAGGCGCGAACACCGGGGAGCTGTTTTTT | CASSLGANTGELFF
TRBJ2-5 | TRBV7-9 | TRBD2 | once | TGTGCCAGCAGCTTCTCCCGACTAGCGGGTAAAGAGACCCAGTACTTC | CASSFSRLAGKETQYF
TRBJ2-2 | TRBV9 | - | - | TGTGCCAGCGGGTCGTCCCTGAGGACCGGGGAGCTGTTTTTT | CASGSSLRTGELFF
TRBJ1-4 | TRBV13 | - | - | TGTGCCAGCAGCTTGACAGCTAATGAAAAACTGTTTTTT | CASSLTANEKLFF
TRBJ1-2 | TRBV7-2 | - | few | TGTGCCAGCAGCTTACCCTACCGACAGTGGGCGGATGGCTACACCTTC | CASSLPYRQWADGYTF
TRBJ1-1 | TRBV5-4 | TRBD1 | - | TGTGCCAGCAGCTTATTACAGGGGGCGCATACTGAAGCTTTCTTT | CASSLLQGAHTEAFF
TRBJ2-1 | TRBV4-3 | - | few | TGCGCCAGCAGCCAAGATCTTGGGGGGTTCTCCTACAATGAGCAGTTCTTC | CASSQDLGGFSYNEQFF
TRBJ1-5 | TRBV11-2 | - | - | TGTGCCAGCAGCCCCCAGGGAGGTCAGCCCCAGCATTTT | CASSPQGGQPQHF
TRBJ1-1 | TRBV7-9 | - | once | TGTGCCAGCAGCTTAGTAACGGACAGTGAAGCTTTCTTT | CASSLVTDSEAFF